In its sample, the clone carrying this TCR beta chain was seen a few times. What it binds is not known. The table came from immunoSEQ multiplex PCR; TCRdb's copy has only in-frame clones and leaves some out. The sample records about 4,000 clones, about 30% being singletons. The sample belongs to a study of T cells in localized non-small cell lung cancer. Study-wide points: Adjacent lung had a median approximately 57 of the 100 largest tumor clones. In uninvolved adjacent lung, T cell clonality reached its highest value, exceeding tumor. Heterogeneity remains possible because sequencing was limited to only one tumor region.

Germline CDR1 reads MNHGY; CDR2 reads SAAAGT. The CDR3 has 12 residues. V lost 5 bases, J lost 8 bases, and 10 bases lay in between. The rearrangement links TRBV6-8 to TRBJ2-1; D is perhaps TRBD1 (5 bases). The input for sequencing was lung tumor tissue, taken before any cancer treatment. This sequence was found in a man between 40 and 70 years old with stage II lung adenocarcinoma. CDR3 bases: TGTGCCAGCAGTAAAATCAGGGATGAGCAGTTCTTC. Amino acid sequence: CASSKIRDEQFF.